This T cell receptor (beta chain) was identified in a study of CD8+ T cells in alopecia areata. Study-wide results and limits: Clonality in lesional scalp, especially alopecia totalis/universalis, exceeded that of normal scalp. Scalp sequencing also captures normal skin's resident alphabeta T cells.

In regard to this clone: The target antigen is unknown.

From alopecia areata patients, lesional scalp punch biopsies and peripheral blood were collected. V trimming: 4 bases; J trimming: 5 bases; junction bases outside the gene matches: 5. Germline V gives CDR1 GTSNPN, CDR2 SVGIG (reference sequence). The CDR3 is 14 residues long. Sequencing templates came from extracted RNA that was reverse transcribed into cDNA. Sequencing was performed with immunoSEQ multiplex PCR; in TCRdb, only in-frame clones are kept and a portion is missing. The repertoire consists of roughly 150,000 clones, with roughly 53% occurring once and the leading ten covering roughly 6.7%.

V is TRBV30 and J is TRBJ2-1; 10 bases agree with TRBD1. The sequence derives from a human donor with alopecia areata. The specimen comprised CD4+ T cells sorted from blood, sampled at week 0. The CDR3 DNA follows: TGTGCCTGGACTAGGACAGGGGGGAACAATGAGCAGTTCTTC. This codes for CAWTRTGGNNEQFF.